The present T cell receptor beta chain was sequenced within a study of a mutant IDH1 vaccine in newly diagnosed glioma. Study-level points and caveats: Among all patients, vaccine-induced immune responses occurred in roughly 93%. Seemingly, pseudoprogression had no relation to changes in the top peripheral T cell clonotypes.

The method was immunoSEQ multiplex PCR; TCRdb's version includes in-frame clones alone and lacks a portion of them. The profile shows 25,000 to 40,000 clones, 81% of them singletons. Time point of the sample: week 35, safety follow-up. Topical imiquimod accompanied each vaccine dose, which consisted of 300 ug of mutant IDH1 20-mer peptide. The ends were cut back, 3 bases at V and 4 bases at J, with 10 bases in the middle. Germline V gene sequence: CDR1 SNHLY, CDR2 FYNNEI. The CDR3 is 14 amino acids. With regard to this clone: The antigen is not known.

The source was PBMCs, collected from a glioma patient whose treatment included an IDH1 peptide vaccine. The TCR originated in a man aged 25 to 40 with glioma. The V and J genes are TRBV2 and TRBJ1-5; perhaps TRBD1 as D (6 bases). In nucleotides, the CDR3 is TGTGCCAGCAGTGACGGGCAGGGGAATCAGCCCCAGCATTTT. Translating gives CASSDGQGNQPQHF.